This note documents a single T cell receptor beta chain sequence. The target antigen is unknown. Trimming removed 7 bases at V and 6 bases at J, with 16 bases between. From germline, CDR1 is MNHEY and CDR2 SVGAGI. This CDR3 is 15 amino acids long. The source of the sample is a study of cytomegalovirus exposure and HLA in healthy donors. Study as a whole: Unique TCRs numbering approximately 81 million, obtained from HLA-typed donors, made up an early data release. Findings of the study overall: Confirmation was obtained in vitro that three CMV-associated chains are specific for CMV antigens.

PCR used 60 Vbeta primers and 13 Jbeta primers. Sequencing was performed with immunoSEQ multiplex PCR; in TCRdb, only in-frame clones are kept and a portion is missing. Of some 130,000 clones in the sample, 79% were seen once. Sequenced material: PBMCs. The chain is built from TRBV6-5 and TRBJ1-6, with D maybe TRBD1 (5 bases). The TCR originated in a man aged 40-49 years in good health and CMV-seropositive. The CDR3 nucleotides are TGTGCCAGCACCCGAGGGGCGGGGGTTAATTCACCCCTCCACTTT. Translation: CASTRGAGVNSPLHF.